The T cell receptor beta chain described here comes from a study of T cell repertoires in cytomegalovirus infection. The germline V gene has CDR1 SGDLS and CDR2 YYNGEE. The CDR3 contains 14 residues. Between the trimmed V and J ends, which lost 4 bases and 5 bases, there was a span of 15 bases. TCRdb ran MiXCR on the reads and lists one entry per CDR3 protein. The sample shows 130,000 or so distinct CDR3 sequences, about 6.5% of them seen only once. The V gene is TRBV9, the J gene TRBJ1-2; tentative D call: TRBD1 (5 bases). Sequencing was carried out using PBMCs. This TCR came from a human donor in good health (CMV status not recorded). Some clones in this sample may be carry-over from other donors' samples. The CDR3: CASSSGPLVYGYTF. CDR3 DNA: TGTGCCAGCAGCTCGGGACCGCTTGTATATGGCTACACCTTC.